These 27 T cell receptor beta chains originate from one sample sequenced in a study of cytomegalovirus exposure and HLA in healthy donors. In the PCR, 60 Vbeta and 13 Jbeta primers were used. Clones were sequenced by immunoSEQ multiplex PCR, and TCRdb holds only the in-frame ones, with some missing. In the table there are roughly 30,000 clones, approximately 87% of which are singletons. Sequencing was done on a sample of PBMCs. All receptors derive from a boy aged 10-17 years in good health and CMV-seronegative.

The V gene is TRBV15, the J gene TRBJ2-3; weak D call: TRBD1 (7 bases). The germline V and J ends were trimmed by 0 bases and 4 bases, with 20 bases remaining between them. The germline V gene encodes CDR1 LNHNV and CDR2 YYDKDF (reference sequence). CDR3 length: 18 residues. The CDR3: CATSRDQGGQYRPDTQYF. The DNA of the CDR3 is TGTGCCACCAGCAGAGATCAGGGGGGACAATACCGGCCAGATACGCAGTATTTT. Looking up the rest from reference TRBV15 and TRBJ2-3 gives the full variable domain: DAMVIQNPRYQVTQFGKPVTLSCSQTLNHNVMYWYQQKSSQAPKLLFHYYDKDFNNEADTPDNFQSRRPNTSFCFLDIRSPGLGDTAMYLCATSRDQGGQYRPDTQYFGPGTRLTVL.

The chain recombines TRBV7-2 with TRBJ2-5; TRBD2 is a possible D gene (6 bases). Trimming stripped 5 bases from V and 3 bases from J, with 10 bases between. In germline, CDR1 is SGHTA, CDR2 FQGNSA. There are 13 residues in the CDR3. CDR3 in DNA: TGTGCCAGCAGCATGGGACTCGAAGAGACCCAGTACTTC. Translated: CASSMGLEETQYF.

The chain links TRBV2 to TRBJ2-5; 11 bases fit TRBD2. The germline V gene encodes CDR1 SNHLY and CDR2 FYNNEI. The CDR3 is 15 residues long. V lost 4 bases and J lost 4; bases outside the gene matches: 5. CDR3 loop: CASSAVAGGLETQYF. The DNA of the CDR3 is TGTGCCAGCAGTGCGGTAGCGGGGGGGTTAGAGACCCAGTACTTC.

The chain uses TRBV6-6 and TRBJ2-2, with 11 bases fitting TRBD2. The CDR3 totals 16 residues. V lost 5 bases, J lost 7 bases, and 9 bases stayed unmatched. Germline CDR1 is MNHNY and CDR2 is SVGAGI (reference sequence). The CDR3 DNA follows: TGTGCCAGCAGTGGGCTAGCGGGGGGCCGGATCGGGGAGCTGTTTTTT. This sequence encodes CASSGLAGGRIGELFF.

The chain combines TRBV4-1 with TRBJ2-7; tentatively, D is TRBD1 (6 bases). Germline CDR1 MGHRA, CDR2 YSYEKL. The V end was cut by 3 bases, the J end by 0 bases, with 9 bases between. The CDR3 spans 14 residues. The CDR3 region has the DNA TGCGCCAGCAGCCATGCAGGGGACTCCTACGAGCAGTACTTC. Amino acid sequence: CASSHAGDSYEQYF.

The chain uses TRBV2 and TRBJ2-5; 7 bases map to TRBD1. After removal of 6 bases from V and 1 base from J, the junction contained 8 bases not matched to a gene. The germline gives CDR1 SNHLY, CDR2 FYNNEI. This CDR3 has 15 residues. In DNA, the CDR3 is TGTGCCAGCAGAAAGGAAACAGGGGTCCAAGAGACCCAGTACTTC. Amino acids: CASRKETGVQETQYF.

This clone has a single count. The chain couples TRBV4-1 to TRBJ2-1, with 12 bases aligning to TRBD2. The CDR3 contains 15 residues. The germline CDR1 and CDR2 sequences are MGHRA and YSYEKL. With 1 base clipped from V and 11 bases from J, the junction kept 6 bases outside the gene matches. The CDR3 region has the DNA TGCGCCAGCAGCCAAGCACACCTAGCGGGGGGGAAGCAGTTCTTC. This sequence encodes CASSQAHLAGGKQFF.

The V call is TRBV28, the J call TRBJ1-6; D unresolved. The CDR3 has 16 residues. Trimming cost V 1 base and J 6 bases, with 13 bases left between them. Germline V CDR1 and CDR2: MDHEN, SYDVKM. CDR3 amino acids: CASSLYGETLNSPLHF. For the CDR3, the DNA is TGTGCCAGCAGTTTATATGGGGAGACCCTTAATTCACCCCTCCACTTT.

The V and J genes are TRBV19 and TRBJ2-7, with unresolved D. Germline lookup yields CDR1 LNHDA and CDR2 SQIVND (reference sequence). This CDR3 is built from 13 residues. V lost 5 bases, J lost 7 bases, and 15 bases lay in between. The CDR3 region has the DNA TGTGCCAGTAGTGCCGCCCAACACGGGGAGCAGTACTTC. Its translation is CASSAAQHGEQYF.

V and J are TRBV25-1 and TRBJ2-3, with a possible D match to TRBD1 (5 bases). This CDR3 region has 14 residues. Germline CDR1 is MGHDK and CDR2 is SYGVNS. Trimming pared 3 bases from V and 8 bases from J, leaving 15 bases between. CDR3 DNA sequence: TGTGCCAGCAGTGATGTCAGGGAAGACGGTACGCAGTATTTT. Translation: CASSDVREDGTQYF.

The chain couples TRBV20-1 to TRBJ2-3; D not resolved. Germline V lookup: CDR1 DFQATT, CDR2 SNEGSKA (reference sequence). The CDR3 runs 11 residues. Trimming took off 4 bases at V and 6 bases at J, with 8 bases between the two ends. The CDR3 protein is CSATPQDTQYF. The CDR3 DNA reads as TGCAGTGCTACACCTCAGGATACGCAGTATTTT.

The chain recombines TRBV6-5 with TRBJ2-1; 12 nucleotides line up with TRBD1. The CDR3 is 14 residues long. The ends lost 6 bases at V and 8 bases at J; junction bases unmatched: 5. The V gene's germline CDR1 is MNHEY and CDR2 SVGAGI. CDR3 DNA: TGTGCCAGCAGACGGGGACAGGGGGCTTATGAGCAGTTCTTC. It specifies CASRRGQGAYEQFF.

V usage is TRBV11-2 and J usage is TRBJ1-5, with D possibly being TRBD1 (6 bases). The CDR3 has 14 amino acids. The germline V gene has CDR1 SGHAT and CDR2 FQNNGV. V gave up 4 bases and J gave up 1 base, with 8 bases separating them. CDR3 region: CASSSQGSNQPQHF. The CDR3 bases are TGTGCCAGCAGCTCACAGGGAAGCAATCAGCCCCAGCATTTT.

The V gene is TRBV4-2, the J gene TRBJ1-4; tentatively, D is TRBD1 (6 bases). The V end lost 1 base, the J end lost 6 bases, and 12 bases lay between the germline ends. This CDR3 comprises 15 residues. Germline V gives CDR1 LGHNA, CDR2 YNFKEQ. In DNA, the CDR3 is TGTGCCAGCAGCCAAGGGGAGGGGGATCATGAAAAACTGTTTTTT. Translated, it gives CASSQGEGDHEKLFF.

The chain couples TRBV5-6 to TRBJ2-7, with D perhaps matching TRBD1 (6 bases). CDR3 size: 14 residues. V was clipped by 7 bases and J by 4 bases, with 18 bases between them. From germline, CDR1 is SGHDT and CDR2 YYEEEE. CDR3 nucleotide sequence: TGTGCCAGCGGTTCTAACCTACAGGGTTACGAGCAGTACTTC. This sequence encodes CASGSNLQGYEQYF.

This CDR3 is CASSLDGNQAQYF. The CDR3 DNA reads TGCGCCAGCAGCTTGGACGGGAATCAGGCCCAGTACTTC. The rearrangement uses TRBV5-1 and TRBJ2-5; D might be TRBD2 (5 bases). The CDR3 covers 13 residues. V lost 0 bases to trimming and J lost 9 bases, with 12 bases between them. Germline V lookup: CDR1 SGHRS, CDR2 YFSETQ. Combining the CDR3 with reference TRBV5-1 and TRBJ2-5 gives the whole variable domain KAGVTQTPRYLIKTRGQQVTLSCSPISGHRSVSWYQQTPGQGLQFLFEYFSETQRNKGNFPGRFSGRQFSNSRSEMNVSTLELGDSALYLCASSLDGNQAQYFGPGTRLLVL.

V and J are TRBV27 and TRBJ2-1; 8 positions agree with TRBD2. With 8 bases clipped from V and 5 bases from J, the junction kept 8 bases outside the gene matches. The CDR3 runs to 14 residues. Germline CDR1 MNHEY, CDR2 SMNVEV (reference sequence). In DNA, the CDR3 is TGTGCCAGCGGGGCGGGGGGCCCCGACAATGAGCAGTTCTTC. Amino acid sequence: CASGAGGPDNEQFF.

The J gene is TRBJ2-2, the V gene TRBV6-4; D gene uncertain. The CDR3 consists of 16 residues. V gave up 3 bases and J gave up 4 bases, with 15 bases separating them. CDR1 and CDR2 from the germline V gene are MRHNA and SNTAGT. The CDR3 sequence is CASSEFGSDSTGELFF. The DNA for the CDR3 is TGTGCCAGCAGTGAATTCGGCAGTGACTCCACCGGGGAGCTGTTTTTT.

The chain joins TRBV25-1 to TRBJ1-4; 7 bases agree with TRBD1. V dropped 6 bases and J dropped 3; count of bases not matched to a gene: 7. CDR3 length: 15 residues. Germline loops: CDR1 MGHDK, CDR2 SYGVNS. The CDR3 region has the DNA TGTGCCAGCAGCAGTAGAGGGGGCGCTAATGAAAAACTGTTTTTT. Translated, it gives CASSSRGGANEKLFF.

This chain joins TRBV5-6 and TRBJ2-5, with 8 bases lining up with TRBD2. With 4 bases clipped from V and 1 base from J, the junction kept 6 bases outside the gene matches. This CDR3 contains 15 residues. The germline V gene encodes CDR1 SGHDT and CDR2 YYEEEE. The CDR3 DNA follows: TGTGCCAGCAGCCGGCGGGGGGTTCTCCAAGAGACCCAGTACTTC. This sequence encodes CASSRRGVLQETQYF.

CDR3 sequence reads: CASSQGDRGLNQPQHF. As DNA, the CDR3 is TGTGCCAGCAGCCAAGGGGACAGGGGGCTCAATCAGCCCCAGCATTTT. The V and J genes are TRBV7-9 and TRBJ1-5; 12 bases agree with TRBD1. The CDR3 extends over 16 amino acids. The V gene end was trimmed by 5 bases and the J gene end by 3 bases; junction bases not matched to a gene: 5. Germline assignment: CDR1 SEHNR and CDR2 FQNEAQ (reference sequence).

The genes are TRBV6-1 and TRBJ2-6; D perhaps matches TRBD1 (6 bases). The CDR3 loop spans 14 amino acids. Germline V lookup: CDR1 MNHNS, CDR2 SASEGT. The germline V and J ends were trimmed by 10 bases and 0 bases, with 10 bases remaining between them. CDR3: CATEQGSGANVLTF. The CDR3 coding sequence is TGTGCCACAGAACAGGGCTCTGGGGCCAACGTCCTGACTTTC.

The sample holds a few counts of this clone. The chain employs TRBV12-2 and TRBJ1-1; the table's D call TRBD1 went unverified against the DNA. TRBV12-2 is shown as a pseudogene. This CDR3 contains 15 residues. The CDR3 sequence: CASRSQGTPNTEAFF. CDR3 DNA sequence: TGTGCAAGTCGCTCCCAGGGGACACCCAACACTGAAGCTTTCTTT.

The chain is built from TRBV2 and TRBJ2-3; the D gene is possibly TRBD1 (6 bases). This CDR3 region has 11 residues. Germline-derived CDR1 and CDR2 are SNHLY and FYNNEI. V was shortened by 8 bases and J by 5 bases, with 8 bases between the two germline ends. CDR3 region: CASRTEDTQYF. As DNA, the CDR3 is TGTGCCAGCCGGACAGAAGATACGCAGTATTTT.

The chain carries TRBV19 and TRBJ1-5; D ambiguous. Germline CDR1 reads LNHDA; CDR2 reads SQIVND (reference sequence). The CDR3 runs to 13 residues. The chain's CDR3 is CGAGILSNQPQHF. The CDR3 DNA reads TGTGGGGCGGGGATACTAAGCAATCAGCCCCAGCATTTT.

CDR3 bases: TGCAGTGCTAGCGACCAAGAGACCCAGTACTTC. Translation: CSASDQETQYF. This chain connects TRBV20-1 to TRBJ2-5; D is unclear. The CDR3 has 11 residues. Trimming cost V 3 bases and J 0 bases, with 2 bases left between them. Germline V gives CDR1 DFQATT, CDR2 SNEGSKA (reference sequence).

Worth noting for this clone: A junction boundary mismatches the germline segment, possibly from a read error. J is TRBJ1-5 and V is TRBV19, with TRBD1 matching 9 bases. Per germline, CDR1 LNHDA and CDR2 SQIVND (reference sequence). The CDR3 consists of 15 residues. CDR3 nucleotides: TGTGCCACCCGTCGGACAGGGGATAGCAATCGGCCCCAGCATTTT. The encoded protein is CATRRTGDSNRPQHF.